The 2 T cell receptor beta chains given below trace back to one sample, sequenced in a study of blood T cells in healthy people across ages (dated by TCRdb to between 2014 and 2017). The method was 5' RACE. Data came from an Illumina HiSeq 2500. A second about 7 to 12 cycle PCR used a sample-barcoded 5' primer and a J-beta primer mix. TCRdb reworked the public reads: Q25 trimming with fastp, MiXCR clone assembly, productive beta chains retained. CDR3 protein sequences are deduplicated, and each keeps its most common genes and DNA. In this sample the table shows nearly 1 million distinct CDR3 sequences, roughly half of which occur a single time. Around a fifth of the sample rests with the top ten. The specimen was blood. These receptors all come from an older woman in good health.

A few counts support this clonotype. The J gene is TRBJ2-1, the V gene TRBV29-1; TRBD2 matches at 7 bases. J gave up 1 base and V 1 base, and 1 base lay outside the gene matches. CDR1 is SQVTM, CDR2 ANQGSEA, per germline. This CDR3 is built from 14 residues. CDR3 in DNA: TGCAGCGTTGAAGGAGCGGGGTCCTACAATGAGCAGTTCTTC. Amino acids: CSVEGAGSYNEQFF.

The V gene is TRBV30, the J gene TRBJ1-6, with unresolved D. Germline V lookup: CDR1 GTSNPN, CDR2 SVGIG (reference sequence). Trimming left V 8 bases short and J 10 bases short, with 27 bases between. This CDR3 contains 16 residues. The CDR3 DNA is TGTGCCCTACTCCGGGGTCGACGGACTCGCGGGTCACCCCTCCACTTT. Its translation: CALLRGRRTRGSPLHF.